This TCR beta chain stems from a study of T cell responses to AZD1222 COVID-19 vaccine. The V gene's germline CDR1 is LNHDA and CDR2 SQIVND (reference sequence). The V end was cut by 6 bases, the J end by 8 bases, with 11 bases between. The CDR3 contains 13 residues. Libraries were prepared by immunoSEQ multiplex PCR; TCRdb keeps only in-frame clonotypes and omits some of them. The sample shows some 110,000 clones, more than 80% of them seen only once. Remarks on this clone: Antigen: not known.

Broader study findings: Of the AZD1222 recipients, only 5 to 7 were seropositive at baseline.

This chain uses TRBV19 with TRBJ1-6, with D tentatively TRBD1 (5 bases). This receptor was obtained from an adult who received the AZD1222 COVID-19 vaccine. The material was peripheral blood, obtained 28 days after the second AZD1222 dose. For the CDR3, the DNA is TGTGCCAGTAGACGGACAACCGATTCACCCCTCCACTTT. Residues: CASRRTTDSPLHF.